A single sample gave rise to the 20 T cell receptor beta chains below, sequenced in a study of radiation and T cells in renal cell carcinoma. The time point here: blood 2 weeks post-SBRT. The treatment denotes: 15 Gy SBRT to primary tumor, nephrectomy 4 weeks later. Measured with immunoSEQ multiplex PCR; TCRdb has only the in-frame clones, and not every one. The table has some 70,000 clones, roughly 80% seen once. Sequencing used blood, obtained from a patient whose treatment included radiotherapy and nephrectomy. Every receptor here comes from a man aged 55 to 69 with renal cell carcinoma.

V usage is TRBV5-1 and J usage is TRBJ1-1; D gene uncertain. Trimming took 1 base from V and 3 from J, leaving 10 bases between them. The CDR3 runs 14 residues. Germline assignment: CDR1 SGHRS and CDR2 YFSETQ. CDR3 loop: CASSLYPGDTEAFF. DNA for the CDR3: TGCGCCAGCAGCTTGTATCCTGGGGACACTGAAGCTTTCTTT.

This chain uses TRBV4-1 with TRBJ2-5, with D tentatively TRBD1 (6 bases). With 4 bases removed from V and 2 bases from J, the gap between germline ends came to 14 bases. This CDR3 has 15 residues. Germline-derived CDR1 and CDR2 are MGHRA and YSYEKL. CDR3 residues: CASSPRTVRQETQYF. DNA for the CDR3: TGCGCCAGCAGCCCCAGGACAGTGAGACAAGAGACCCAGTACTTC.

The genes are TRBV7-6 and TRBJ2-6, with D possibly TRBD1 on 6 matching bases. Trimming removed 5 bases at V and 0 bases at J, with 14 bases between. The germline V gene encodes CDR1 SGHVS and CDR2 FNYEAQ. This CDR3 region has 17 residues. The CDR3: CASSGGADPSGANVLTF. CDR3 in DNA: TGTGCCAGCAGCGGGGGCGCGGATCCCTCTGGGGCCAACGTCCTGACTTTC.

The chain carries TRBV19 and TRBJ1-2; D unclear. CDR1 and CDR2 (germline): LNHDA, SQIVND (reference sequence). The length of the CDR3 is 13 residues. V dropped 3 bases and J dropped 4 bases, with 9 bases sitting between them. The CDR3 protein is CASSISSGYGYTF. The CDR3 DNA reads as TGTGCCAGTAGTATCAGTTCAGGCTATGGCTACACCTTC. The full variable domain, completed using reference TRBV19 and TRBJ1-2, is DGGITQSPKYLFRKEGQNVTLSCEQNLNHDAMYWYRQDPGQGLRLIYYSQIVNDFQKGDIAEGYSVSREKKESFPLTVTSAQKNPTAFYLCASSISSGYGYTFGSGTRLTVV.

This CDR3 reads CASSGGSSTDTQYF. The CDR3 nucleotides are TGCGCCAGCAGCGGCGGATCTAGCACAGATACGCAGTATTTT. V gene TRBV5-1 combines with J gene TRBJ2-3; D gene ambiguous. CDR1 is SGHRS and CDR2 is YFSETQ in the germline V gene. The ends were cut back, 4 bases at V and 0 bases at J, with 9 bases in the middle. This CDR3 is 14 amino acids long.

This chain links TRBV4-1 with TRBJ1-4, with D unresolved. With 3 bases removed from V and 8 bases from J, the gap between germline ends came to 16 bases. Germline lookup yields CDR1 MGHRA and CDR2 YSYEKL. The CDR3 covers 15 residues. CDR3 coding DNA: TGCGCCAGCAGCCAGCCTGTAGGATCGGAGGAAAAACTGTTTTTT. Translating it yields CASSQPVGSEEKLFF.

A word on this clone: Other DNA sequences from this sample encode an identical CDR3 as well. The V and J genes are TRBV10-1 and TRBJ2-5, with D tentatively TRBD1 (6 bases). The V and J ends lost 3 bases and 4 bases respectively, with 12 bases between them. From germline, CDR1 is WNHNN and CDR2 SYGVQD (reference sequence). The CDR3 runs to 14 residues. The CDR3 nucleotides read TGCGCCAGCAGTGACGCCGGCAGGGGAGAGACCCAGTACTTC. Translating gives CASSDAGRGETQYF.

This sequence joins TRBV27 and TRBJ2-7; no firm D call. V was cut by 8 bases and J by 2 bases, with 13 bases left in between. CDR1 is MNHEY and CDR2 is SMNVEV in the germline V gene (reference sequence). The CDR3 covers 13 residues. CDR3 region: CASGSGPTYEQYF. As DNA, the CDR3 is TGTGCCAGCGGTTCGGGTCCGACCTACGAGCAGTACTTC.

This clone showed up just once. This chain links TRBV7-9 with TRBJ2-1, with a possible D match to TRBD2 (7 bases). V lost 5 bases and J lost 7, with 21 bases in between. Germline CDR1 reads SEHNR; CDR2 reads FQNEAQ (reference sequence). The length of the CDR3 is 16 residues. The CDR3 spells CASSTQTGLLANEQFF. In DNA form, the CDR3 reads TGTGCCAGCAGCACACAGACAGGTTTACTAGCGAATGAGCAGTTCTTC.

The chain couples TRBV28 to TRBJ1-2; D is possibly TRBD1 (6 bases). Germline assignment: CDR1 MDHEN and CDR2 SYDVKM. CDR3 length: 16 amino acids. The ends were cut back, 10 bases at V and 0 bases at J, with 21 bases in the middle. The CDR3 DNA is TGTGCCACCGAGGGGGGCAGGGACTCGTCTAACTATGGCTACACCTTC. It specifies CATEGGRDSSNYGYTF.

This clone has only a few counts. CDR3 nucleotide sequence: TGCGCCAGCAGCTCAGGACAATCCTATGGCTACACCTTC. This gives the protein CASSSGQSYGYTF. The chain uses TRBV5-1 and TRBJ1-2; the D gene is possibly TRBD1 (5 bases). V was pared by 3 bases and J by 4 bases, with 10 bases between. In germline, CDR1 is SGHRS, CDR2 YFSETQ. The length of the CDR3 is 13 residues.

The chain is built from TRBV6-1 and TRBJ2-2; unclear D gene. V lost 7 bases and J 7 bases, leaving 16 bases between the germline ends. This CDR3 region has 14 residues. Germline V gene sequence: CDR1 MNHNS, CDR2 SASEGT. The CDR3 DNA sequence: TGTGCCAGCATGACCCCCTCCCGCGGCGGGGAGCTGTTTTTT. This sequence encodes CASMTPSRGGELFF.

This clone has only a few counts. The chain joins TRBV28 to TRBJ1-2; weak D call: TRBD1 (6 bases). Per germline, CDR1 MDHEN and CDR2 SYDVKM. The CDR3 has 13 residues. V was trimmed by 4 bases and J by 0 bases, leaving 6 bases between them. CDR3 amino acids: CASSWTANYGYTF. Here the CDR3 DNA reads TGTGCCAGCAGTTGGACAGCTAACTATGGCTACACCTTC.

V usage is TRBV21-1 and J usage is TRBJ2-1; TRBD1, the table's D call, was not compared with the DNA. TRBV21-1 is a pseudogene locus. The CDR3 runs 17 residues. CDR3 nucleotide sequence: TGTGCCAGCAGCGGACAGGGCTTCGACATCTCCTACAATGAGCAGTTCTTC. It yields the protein CASSGQGFDISYNEQFF.

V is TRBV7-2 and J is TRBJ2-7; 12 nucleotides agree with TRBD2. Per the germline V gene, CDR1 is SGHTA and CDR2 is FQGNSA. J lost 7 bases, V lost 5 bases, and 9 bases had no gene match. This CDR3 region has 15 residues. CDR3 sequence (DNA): TGTGCCAGCAGCACCTCTAGCGGGAGGGTGGTTGAGCAGTACTTC. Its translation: CASSTSSGRVVEQYF.

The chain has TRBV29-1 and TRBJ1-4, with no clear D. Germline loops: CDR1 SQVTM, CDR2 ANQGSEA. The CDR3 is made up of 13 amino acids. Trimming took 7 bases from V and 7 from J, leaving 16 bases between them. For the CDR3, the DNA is TGCAGCGGGGGTTCTGCGGCAGGTGAAAAACTGTTTTTT. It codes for CSGGSAAGEKLFF.

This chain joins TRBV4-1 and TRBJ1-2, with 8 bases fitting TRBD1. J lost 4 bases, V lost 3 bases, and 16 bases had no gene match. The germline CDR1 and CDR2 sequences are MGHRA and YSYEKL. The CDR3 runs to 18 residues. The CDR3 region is CASSHPRGLQGPVYGYTF. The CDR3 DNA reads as TGCGCCAGCAGCCACCCCAGGGGGCTTCAGGGTCCGGTCTATGGCTACACCTTC.

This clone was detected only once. This chain's CDR3 is CASSDRSQETQYF. The DNA for the CDR3 is TGTGCCAGCAGCGACAGGTCCCAAGAGACCCAGTACTTC. The chain links TRBV11-2 to TRBJ2-5; maybe TRBD1 (6 bases). This CDR3 contains 13 residues. Germline lookup yields CDR1 SGHAT and CDR2 FQNNGV. V was clipped by 5 bases and J by 1 base, with 8 bases between them.

This chain's CDR3 is CASSPRWREPGELFF. CDR3 nucleotides: TGCGCCAGCAGCCCCCGGTGGAGGGAGCCCGGGGAGCTGTTTTTT. The J gene is TRBJ2-2, the V gene TRBV5-1, with D maybe TRBD2 (6 bases). With 4 bases removed from V and 6 bases from J, the gap between germline ends came to 16 bases. Germline CDR1 is SGHRS and CDR2 is YFSETQ. The CDR3 loop spans 15 amino acids.

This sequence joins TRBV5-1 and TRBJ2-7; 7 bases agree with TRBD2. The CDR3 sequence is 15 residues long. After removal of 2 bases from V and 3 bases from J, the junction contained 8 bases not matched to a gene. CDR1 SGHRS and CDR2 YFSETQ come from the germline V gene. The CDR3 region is CASSFENGGSYEQYF. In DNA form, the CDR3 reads TGCGCCAGCAGCTTCGAGAATGGCGGGAGCTACGAGCAGTACTTC.